Shown below are 7 T cell receptor beta chains from a single sample sequenced in a study of T cell repertoires in cytomegalovirus infection. From the reads, TCRdb called clonotypes with MiXCR, one entry per CDR3 protein. The table lists 40,000 to 55,000 distinct CDR3 sequences, around 20% of them singletons. Their target antigens are unknown. The sample here was CD8+ T cells from cultured PBMCs, taken from culture after CMV antigen stimulation. These receptors originate from a human donor in good health (CMV status not recorded). Some clones in this sample may be carry-over from other donors' samples.

This clonotype turned up a few times. The chain couples TRBV7-9 to TRBJ1-1, with a possible D match to TRBD1 (6 bases). Trimming pared 8 bases from V and 2 bases from J, leaving 21 bases between. Germline CDR1 is SEHNR and CDR2 is FQNEAQ (reference sequence). This CDR3 contains 16 residues. This chain's CDR3 is CASGGGAHLGNTEAFF. CDR3 sequence (DNA): TGTGCCAGCGGGGGGGGGGCCCACTTGGGAAACACTGAAGCTTTCTTT.

The chain uses TRBV6-2 or TRBV6-3 and TRBJ1-1; D unresolved. This CDR3 has 14 amino acids. The germline V gene has CDR1 MNHEY and CDR2 SVGEGT. V was clipped by 2 bases and J by 1 base, with 8 bases between them. CDR3 DNA sequence: TGTGCCAGCAGTTACCTTCAAGAGAACACTGAAGCTTTCTTT. Encoded protein: CASSYLQENTEAFF.

The CDR3 loop reads CASSPLTSGVIITDTQYF. CDR3 DNA sequence: TGTGCCAGCAGCCCACTCACTAGCGGGGTAATAATTACAGATACGCAGTATTTT. This chain links TRBV7-3 with TRBJ2-3, with TRBD2 identical over 10 bases. The V gene end was trimmed by 5 bases and the J gene end by 3 bases; junction bases not matched to a gene: 14. Germline V gene lookup returns CDR1 SGHTA and CDR2 FQGTGA. This CDR3 comprises 18 residues.

The chain recombines TRBV7-6 with TRBJ2-1; 8 nucleotides agree with TRBD2. This CDR3 has 17 residues. The germline CDR1 and CDR2 sequences are SGHVS and FNYEAQ. Trimming cost V 3 bases and J 1 base; bases outside gene matches: 8. The CDR3 DNA sequence: TGTGCCAGCAGCTTCTTCCCGGGGGGGGAGTCCTACAATGAGCAGTTCTTC. This codes for CASSFFPGGESYNEQFF.

This clonotype appeared a few times. The V gene is TRBV4-1, the J gene TRBJ1-1; D may be TRBD1 (6 bases). The CDR3 contains 16 residues. Germline V gene lookup returns CDR1 MGHRA and CDR2 YSYEKL. V dropped 2 bases and J dropped 1 base, with 14 bases sitting between them. The CDR3 reads CASSQLLDRPNTEAFF. Here the CDR3 DNA reads TGCGCCAGCAGCCAACTACTCGACAGGCCGAACACTGAAGCTTTCTTT.

The chain links TRBV7-6 to TRBJ1-5; D remains ambiguous. The CDR3 length is 13 residues. From germline, CDR1 is SGHVS and CDR2 FNYEAQ. V lost 2 bases to trimming and J lost 5 bases, with 7 bases between them. The CDR3 here is CASSLIWDQPQHF. In DNA form, the CDR3 reads TGTGCCAGCAGCTTAATCTGGGATCAGCCCCAGCATTTT.

This clonotype was seen a few times. The genes are TRBV4-3 and TRBJ2-1, with a tentative D call TRBD2 (5 bases). The CDR3 consists of 15 residues. From germline, CDR1 is LGHNA and CDR2 YSLEER. Trimming removed 2 bases from V and 7 bases from J, with 15 bases in between. CDR3 loop: CASSQSPSGRNEQFF. In DNA, the CDR3 is TGCGCCAGCAGCCAATCCCCCAGCGGTAGAAATGAGCAGTTCTTC.